Presented here are 20 T cell receptor beta chains from one specimen sequenced in a study of beta chain features in type 1 diabetes. cDNA synthesis used the whole RNA isolate, giving expressed TCRB sequences. Method: immunoSEQ multiplex PCR; TCRdb's copy keeps in-frame clones and lacks some. The sample consists of over 100,000 clones, about 40% of them appearing once. The specimen sequenced was stem cell memory CD4+ T cells from blood. These receptor sequences come from a woman aged 18-29 years in good health.

V usage is TRBV18 and J usage is TRBJ1-1; TRBD1 matches 8 bases. The ends lost 4 bases at V and 3 bases at J; junction bases unmatched: 7. The CDR3 spans 15 residues. CDR1 and CDR2 (germline): KGHSH, LQKENI. The CDR3, as DNA: TGTGCCAGCTCACGAGACAGGGGTTTTCACACTGAAGCTTTCTTT. Its protein product is CASSRDRGFHTEAFF.

V usage is TRBV7-2 and J usage is TRBJ2-1, with D maybe TRBD2 (7 bases). CDR3 length: 16 amino acids. V was pared by 5 bases and J by 8 bases, with 22 bases between. Germline assignment: CDR1 SGHTA and CDR2 FQGNSA. CDR3 sequence (DNA): TGTGCCAGCAGCGCGGGGAGGGGGGTTAGGGTGGATGAGCAGTTCTTC. This translates into CASSAGRGVRVDEQFF.

The rearrangement uses TRBV11-1 and TRBJ1-1, with D possibly matching TRBD1 (5 bases). The V and J ends lost 6 bases and 1 base respectively, with 21 bases between them. CDR1 is SGHAT, CDR2 FQDESV, per germline (reference sequence). This CDR3 is built from 17 residues. Here the CDR3 reads CASSQSGLGLSNTEAFF. The CDR3 DNA reads TGTGCCAGCAGTCAATCGGGACTGGGGCTGTCGAACACTGAAGCTTTCTTT.

This clone showed up just once. The chain combines TRBV28 with TRBJ2-7; 10 bases align to TRBD1. Looked up from germline, CDR1 is MDHEN and CDR2 is SYDVKM. The CDR3 runs 18 residues. The V and J ends lost 7 bases and 5 bases, in that order; junction bases with no gene match: 20. CDR3 protein: CASIQPVPRQGAPHEQYF. The CDR3 DNA sequence: TGTGCCAGCATCCAACCGGTCCCGAGACAGGGGGCTCCCCACGAGCAGTACTTC. The variable domain in full, completed from reference TRBV28 and TRBJ2-7, reads DVKVTQSSRYLVKRTGEKVFLECVQDMDHENMFWYRQDPGLGLRLIYFSYDVKMKEKGDIPEGYSVSREKKERFSLILESASTNQTSMYLCASIQPVPRQGAPHEQYFGPGTRLTVT.

The V and J genes are TRBV19 and TRBJ1-1, with a possible D match to TRBD1 (6 bases). Germline V gene data show CDR1 as LNHDA and CDR2 as SQIVND (reference sequence). This CDR3 comprises 14 residues. The V end was cut by 1 base, the J end by 5 bases, with 11 bases between. The CDR3 region has the DNA TGTGCCAGTAGTATAGGGGGGCTTGGGACTGAAGCTTTCTTT. Its protein product is CASSIGGLGTEAFF.

This clone came up a few times. The CDR3: CASSLGGRTNNEQFF. For the CDR3, the DNA is TGTGCCAGCTCCTTGGGCGGGAGGACAAACAATGAGCAGTTCTTC. V and J are TRBV9 and TRBJ2-1, with 8 bases fitting TRBD2. From germline, CDR1 is SGDLS and CDR2 YYNGEE. V was clipped by 7 bases and J by 5 bases; unmatched bases: 11. The CDR3 has 15 amino acids.

This chain uses TRBV5-1 with TRBJ1-3; unclear D gene. V gave up 7 bases and J gave up 0 bases, with 14 bases separating them. The CDR3 is 15 residues long. Germline V lookup: CDR1 SGHRS, CDR2 YFSETQ. The CDR3: CASHFDPNSGNTIYF. In DNA form, the CDR3 reads TGCGCCAGCCACTTCGATCCAAACTCTGGAAACACCATATATTTT. The full variable domain, its missing parts supplied by reference TRBV5-1 and TRBJ1-3, is KAGVTQTPRYLIKTRGQQVTLSCSPISGHRSVSWYQQTPGQGLQFLFEYFSETQRNKGNFPGRFSGRQFSNSRSEMNVSTLELGDSALYLCASHFDPNSGNTIYFGEGSWLTVV.

The J gene is TRBJ1-1, the V gene TRBV27; D may be TRBD1 (6 bases). Germline V gene data show CDR1 as MNHEY and CDR2 as SMNVEV (reference sequence). The CDR3 has 13 amino acids. The V gene lost 8 bases and the J gene lost 1 base, with 11 bases spanning the gap. The CDR3, as DNA: TGTGCCAGCGCCTACAGGGAGAACACTGAAGCTTTCTTT. Translated: CASAYRENTEAFF.

The chain employs TRBV7-9 and TRBJ1-5; D perhaps matches TRBD1 (6 bases). The CDR3 loop spans 15 amino acids. The germline V gene encodes CDR1 SEHNR and CDR2 FQNEAQ (reference sequence). V was trimmed by 1 base and J by 3 bases, leaving 10 bases between them. The CDR3 region is CASSLGRGVNQPQHF. The CDR3 DNA reads TGTGCCAGCAGCTTAGGCAGGGGCGTCAATCAGCCCCAGCATTTT. Based on the CDR3 plus reference TRBV7-9 and TRBJ1-5, the full variable domain is DTGVSQNPRHKITKRGQNVTFRCDPISEHNRLYWYRQTLGQGPEFLTYFQNEAQLEKSRLLSDRFSAERPKGSFSTLEIQRTEQGDSAMYLCASSLGRGVNQPQHFGDGTRLSIL.

The gene calls are TRBV5-1 and TRBJ2-7; a possible D gene is TRBD1 (6 bases). Germline loops: CDR1 SGHRS, CDR2 YFSETQ. V lost 0 bases and J 6 bases, leaving 10 bases between the germline ends. CDR3 size: 13 residues. CDR3: CASSLVPGAEQYF. In DNA form, the CDR3 reads TGCGCCAGCAGCTTGGTGCCAGGGGCCGAGCAGTACTTC. The complete variable domain, with remaining parts taken from reference TRBV5-1 and TRBJ2-7, reads KAGVTQTPRYLIKTRGQQVTLSCSPISGHRSVSWYQQTPGQGLQFLFEYFSETQRNKGNFPGRFSGRQFSNSRSEMNVSTLELGDSALYLCASSLVPGAEQYFGPGTRLTVT.

The J gene is TRBJ2-1, the V gene TRBV30; weak D call: TRBD2 (6 bases). Germline CDR1 is GTSNPN and CDR2 is SVGIG (reference sequence). The length of the CDR3 is 14 residues. Deletions cut 2 bases from V and 1 base from J, with 9 bases between. The CDR3 spells CAWSTGLSYNEQFF. The CDR3 DNA follows: TGTGCCTGGAGTACGGGACTTTCCTACAATGAGCAGTTCTTC.

The chain links TRBV4-2 to TRBJ2-1, with D maybe TRBD1 (6 bases). With 6 bases removed from V and 3 bases from J, the gap between germline ends came to 15 bases. Germline lookup yields CDR1 LGHNA and CDR2 YNFKEQ. The CDR3 has 15 amino acids. CDR3 DNA: TGTGCCAGCAGGGGGGCAGGGAAAAACTACAATGAGCAGTTCTTC. Its protein is CASRGAGKNYNEQFF.

The rearrangement links TRBV10-2 to TRBJ2-7; 7 bases are a match to TRBD1. CDR1 is WSHSY, CDR2 SAAADI, per germline. The J segment lost 2 bases and the V segment lost 5 bases, leaving 6 bases of the junction unmatched. This CDR3 contains 14 residues. This chain's CDR3 is CASSSPTGTYEQYF. The CDR3 DNA reads TGCGCCAGCAGTTCCCCGACAGGGACCTACGAGCAGTACTTC.

The gene calls are TRBV28 and TRBJ1-4, with TRBD1 identical over 7 bases. The junction had 4 bases not matched to a gene; V was cut back by 2 bases and J by 4 bases. CDR3 length equals 15 residues. The germline V gene encodes CDR1 MDHEN and CDR2 SYDVKM. This CDR3 is CASSLADRDNEKLFF. Written as DNA, the CDR3 is TGTGCCAGCAGTTTAGCTGACAGGGATAATGAAAAACTGTTTTTT.

This clone was recorded once. The gene calls are TRBV28 and TRBJ2-7, with TRBD2 identical over 10 bases. The V and J ends lost 4 bases and 0 bases, in that order; junction bases with no gene match: 3. This CDR3 comprises 15 residues. In germline, CDR1 is MDHEN, CDR2 SYDVKM. The CDR3 is CASSSPSGSSYEQYF. The CDR3 bases are TGTGCCAGCAGTTCCCCTAGCGGGAGCTCCTACGAGCAGTACTTC.

In its sample, this clone was seen a few times. This rearrangement joins TRBV7-8 to TRBJ2-6; 7 bases map to TRBD2. Germline V gene data show CDR1 as SGHVS and CDR2 as FQNEAQ. V gave up 5 bases and J gave up 2 bases; unmatched junction bases: 6. The CDR3 has 16 amino acids. This CDR3 is CASSKNSGPGANVLTF. DNA for the CDR3: TGTGCCAGCAGCAAAAATAGCGGGCCTGGGGCCAACGTCCTGACTTTC.

This rearrangement joins TRBV5-1 to TRBJ2-7; the match to TRBD1 covers 7 bases. CDR1 is SGHRS, CDR2 YFSETQ, per germline. The CDR3 contains 14 residues. Trimming removed 3 bases from V and 3 bases from J; junction bases left unmatched: 6. Written as DNA, the CDR3 is TGCGCCAGCAGCTCCCGGGACAGCAACTACGAGCAGTACTTC. It specifies CASSSRDSNYEQYF.

The chain's CDR3 is CASSQDLGRLNTEAFF. In nucleotides, the CDR3 is TGCGCCAGCAGCCAAGATCTTGGGAGACTGAACACTGAAGCTTTCTTT. The chain has TRBV4-1 and TRBJ1-1; D remains ambiguous. Trimming shortened V by 0 bases and J by 0 bases, and 11 bases separated the two germline ends. The germline V gene has CDR1 MGHRA and CDR2 YSYEKL. The CDR3 extends over 16 amino acids.

This clone turned up a few times. V gene TRBV5-1 combines with J gene TRBJ2-5, with 13 positions matching TRBD2. There are 16 residues in the CDR3. V was pared by 1 base and J by 1 base, with 1 base of the junction left unmatched. Germline V CDR1 and CDR2: SGHRS, YFSETQ. CDR3 nucleotide sequence: TGCGCCAGCAGCTTGACTAGCGGGAGGGCCCAAGAGACCCAGTACTTC. It specifies CASSLTSGRAQETQYF.

The chain couples TRBV30 to TRBJ2-3; TRBD2 might be the D (5 bases). The CDR3 sequence is 13 residues long. CDR1 GTSNPN and CDR2 SVGIG come from the germline V gene (reference sequence). The CDR3 reads CARRAASTDTQYF. Here the CDR3 DNA reads TGTGCACGGAGAGCGGCTAGCACAGATACGCAGTATTTT.